A single sample gave rise to the 5 T cell receptor beta chains below, sequenced in a study of blood T cells in healthy people across ages. The second PCR ran about 6 to 12 cycles with a sample-barcoded 5' primer and J-beta primers. TCRdb redid the calling of the 5' RACE reads with MiXCR, one entry per CDR3 protein. The sample lists around 940,000 distinct CDR3 sequences, about 51% occurring once. The specimen sequenced was blood. Source of these receptors: a woman in her sixties or seventies in good health.

The CDR3 reads CASSFHSGTGAYEQYF. DNA for the CDR3: TGTGCCAGCAGCTTCCATTCCGGGACAGGGGCCTACGAGCAGTACTTC. The chain links TRBV5-8 to TRBJ2-4, with TRBD1 matching 10 bases. Near its end, the DNA agrees better with TRBJ2-7, so the J call may be wrong. CDR1 and CDR2 (germline): SGHTS, YDEGEE. This CDR3 region has 16 residues.

The count of this clonotype is one. One end of the junction fails to match germline, which may point to a read error. This chain joins TRBV28 and TRBJ2-7, with 13 bases fitting TRBD2. Germline V lookup: CDR1 MDHEN, CDR2 SYDVKM. The length of the CDR3 is 15 residues. The CDR3 here is CASSVWGTSGNEQYF. DNA of the CDR3: TGTGCCAGCAGTGTATGGGGGACTAGCGGGAATGAGCAGTACTTC.

This chain joins TRBV6-2 or TRBV6-3 and TRBJ2-7; tentatively, D is TRBD2 (6 bases). The CDR3 spans 14 residues. Germline CDR1 is MNHEY and CDR2 is SVGEGT. Deletions cut 6 bases from V and 0 bases from J, with 12 bases between. CDR3 in amino acids: CASSLAPNSYEQYF. The CDR3 coding sequence is TGTGCCAGCAGCCTAGCGCCGAACTCCTACGAGCAGTACTTC.

The table lists this clonotype with a few counts. The rearrangement joins TRBV28 to TRBJ2-7; D call uncertain. Trimming left V 7 bases short and J 2 bases short, with 15 bases between. The CDR3 contains 14 residues. Looked up from germline, CDR1 is MDHEN and CDR2 is SYDVKM. The CDR3 DNA follows: TGTGCCAGCAACAAACGGGTACTTCCCTACGAGCAGTACTTC. It specifies CASNKRVLPYEQYF.

The chain recombines TRBV6-2 or TRBV6-3 with TRBJ1-5, with a tentative D call TRBD1 (6 bases). The CDR3 has 17 amino acids. Germline lookup yields CDR1 MNHEY and CDR2 SVGEGT. The germline V and J ends were trimmed by 2 bases and 2 bases, with 16 bases remaining between them. CDR3 DNA sequence: TGTGCCAGCAGTTACCCCCGTAAGGACAGCGGCAATCAGCCCCAGCATTTT. Translated, it gives CASSYPRKDSGNQPQHF.